Detailed here is one T cell receptor (beta chain). Its specificity is not known. This entry belongs to a study of cytomegalovirus exposure and HLA in healthy donors. Study results and caveats: Among TCR beta chains, those listed as cytomegalovirus-associated numbered under 200. Across donors, most TCRs were seen rarely, yet some public ones were widespread.

V lost 4 bases and J lost 5, with 16 bases in between. The CDR3 is made up of 14 amino acids. The germline V gene has CDR1 SGDLS and CDR2 YYNGEE. PCR employed 60 Vbeta and 13 Jbeta primers. Clones were sequenced by immunoSEQ multiplex PCR, and TCRdb holds only the in-frame ones, with some missing. The sample yields roughly 140,000 clones, about 68% seen once. The receptor was derived from a man aged 18 to 30 in good health and CMV-seronegative. The specimen was PBMCs. The gene calls are TRBV9 and TRBJ2-7, with a tentative D call TRBD2 (6 bases). The CDR3 spells CASSPRERVHEQYF. In nucleotides, the CDR3 is TGTGCCAGCAGCCCCCGGGAGAGGGTCCACGAGCAGTACTTC.